The 20 T cell receptor beta chains below all came from one sample that was sequenced in a study of OX40 agonist ivuxolimab in advanced cancers. Generated by immunoSEQ multiplex PCR, the TCRdb table keeps only in-frame clones and is missing some. The sample shows approximately 75,000 clones, 78% of them seen only once. The sequences come from CD4+ or CD8+ T cells sorted from blood, collected in a trial of the OX40 agonist ivuxolimab. Every receptor here comes from an adult with an advanced solid tumor such as melanoma, head and neck, liver or kidney cancer.

The rearrangement joins TRBV4-1 to TRBJ2-1; 11 bases fit TRBD2. The CDR3 sequence is 16 residues long. V was pared by 3 bases and J by 3 bases, with 4 bases of the junction left unmatched. Germline V lookup: CDR1 MGHRA, CDR2 YSYEKL. CDR3 sequence reads: CASSQAGTSGYNEQFF. In DNA form, the CDR3 reads TGCGCCAGCAGCCAGGCCGGGACTAGCGGCTACAATGAGCAGTTCTTC.

The CDR3 here is CASSGGLSNQPQHF. The CDR3 DNA reads TGTGCCAGCAGTGGGGGACTGAGCAATCAGCCCCAGCATTTT. The V call is TRBV27, the J call TRBJ1-5; the D gene is possibly TRBD1 (5 bases). Germline-derived CDR1 and CDR2 are MNHEY and SMNVEV (reference sequence). CDR3 length: 14 amino acids. V was pared by 5 bases and J by 1 base, with 9 bases between.

A single count supports this clone. This chain connects TRBV29-1 to TRBJ2-1; the match to TRBD2 covers 7 bases. V was pared by 7 bases and J by 5 bases, with 2 bases of the junction left unmatched. Germline V gene data show CDR1 as SQVTM and CDR2 as ANQGSEA. The CDR3 is made up of 11 amino acids. CDR3 DNA: TGCAGCGCTGGGACTAACAATGAGCAGTTCTTC. Translating gives CSAGTNNEQFF.

The CDR3 coding sequence is TGTGCCAGCAGTAACAGCAAGGGGGCTAACTATGGCTACACCTTC. Translation: CASSNSKGANYGYTF. The chain is built from TRBV6-6 and TRBJ1-2; D possibly corresponds to TRBD1 (6 bases). Germline V gene sequence: CDR1 MNHNY, CDR2 SVGAGI (reference sequence). V was trimmed by 5 bases and J by 0 bases, leaving 13 bases between them. The CDR3 loop spans 15 amino acids.

CDR3: CASSGRDYSYNEQFF. CDR3 sequence (DNA): TGTGCCAGCAGCGGCAGGGACTACTCCTACAATGAGCAGTTCTTC. This chain uses TRBV7-3 with TRBJ2-1; 7 nucleotides agree with TRBD2. Per the germline V gene, CDR1 is SGHTA and CDR2 is FQGTGA. CDR3 size: 15 residues. J lost 0 bases, V lost 5 bases, and 4 bases had no gene match.

This chain links TRBV19 with TRBJ1-5; D perhaps matches TRBD1 (5 bases). This CDR3 is built from 14 residues. V lost 3 bases, J lost 7 bases, and 13 bases lay in between. Germline CDR1 reads LNHDA; CDR2 reads SQIVND (reference sequence). The CDR3 DNA sequence: TGTGCCAGTAGTATTGCGGGGCTTCGGCAGCCCCAGCATTTT. Protein sequence: CASSIAGLRQPQHF. The whole variable domain, filled in from reference TRBV19 and TRBJ1-5, reads DGGITQSPKYLFRKEGQNVTLSCEQNLNHDAMYWYRQDPGQGLRLIYYSQIVNDFQKGDIAEGYSVSREKKESFPLTVTSAQKNPTAFYLCASSIAGLRQPQHFGDGTRLSIL.

This chain uses TRBV4-1 with TRBJ1-4; TRBD1 matches at 8 bases. V was pared by 4 bases and J by 8 bases, with 15 bases of the junction left unmatched. The CDR3 is 17 residues long. Per the germline V gene, CDR1 is MGHRA and CDR2 is YSYEKL. CDR3 nucleotides: TGCGCCAGCAGCCCATTAATTTCGACAGGGGCAGGAGAAAAACTGTTTTTT. Translated: CASSPLISTGAGEKLFF.

This chain links TRBV5-5 with TRBJ2-2; TRBD1 matches at 10 bases. The V and J ends lost 4 bases and 3 bases, in that order; junction bases with no gene match: 12. The CDR3 runs to 18 residues. The germline CDR1 and CDR2 sequences are SGHKS and YYEKEE (reference sequence). Here the CDR3 DNA reads TGTGCCAGCAGCCCCTCCCCCCGACAGGGGGCCGACACCGGGGAGCTGTTTTTT. This encodes CASSPSPRQGADTGELFF. Together with reference TRBV5-5 and TRBJ2-2, the CDR3 gives the full variable domain: DAGVTQSPTHLIKTRGQQVTLRCSPISGHKSVSWYQQVLGQGPQFIFQYYEKEERGRGNFPDRFSARQFPNYSSELNVNALLLGDSALYLCASSPSPRQGADTGELFFGEGSRLTVL.

The chain joins TRBV6-9 to TRBJ2-7, with D possibly TRBD1 on 6 matching bases. This CDR3 spans 14 amino acids. V dropped 8 bases and J dropped 2 bases, with 16 bases sitting between them. CDR1 is MNHGY, CDR2 SVAAGI, per germline. The CDR3, as DNA: TGTGCCAGCCGCAGGGGATTTTCGGCCTACGAGCAGTACTTC. It translates to CASRRGFSAYEQYF.

The DNA of the CDR3 is TGTGCCAGTCATCACGGGTGGCCTTACAATGAGCAGTTCTTC. Protein: CASHHGWPYNEQFF. The chain is built from TRBV28 and TRBJ2-1; unclear D gene. CDR1 MDHEN and CDR2 SYDVKM come from the germline V gene. CDR3 length: 14 amino acids. The V and J ends lost 9 bases and 4 bases respectively, with 16 bases between them.

The gene calls are TRBV5-1 and TRBJ1-3; 7 nucleotides match TRBD1. CDR3 length equals 14 residues. The germline V gene encodes CDR1 SGHRS and CDR2 YFSETQ. The junction had 2 bases not matched to a gene; V was cut back by 4 bases and J by 1 base. CDR3 nucleotide sequence: TGCGCCAGCAGCACAGGGGATTCTGGAAACACCATATATTTT. It codes for CASSTGDSGNTIYF.

The J gene is TRBJ1-2, the V gene TRBV29-1; 8 positions agree with TRBD1. The CDR3 totals 14 residues. Germline lookup yields CDR1 SQVTM and CDR2 ANQGSEA. V shed 3 bases and J 5 bases; nucleotides not matched to a gene: 8. CDR3 nucleotide sequence: TGCAGCGTTGACCCGCCAGGGGGCAGGTATGGCTACACCTTC. Translated, it gives CSVDPPGGRYGYTF.

Only one count was recorded for this clone. V gene TRBV7-8 combines with J gene TRBJ2-1; no definite D call. Germline V gene data show CDR1 as SGHVS and CDR2 as FQNEAQ. V lost 4 bases and J lost 9, with 16 bases in between. This CDR3 contains 14 residues. CDR3 amino acids: CASSSPTRSAEQFF. The CDR3 region has the DNA TGTGCCAGCAGCTCCCCGACCCGCTCGGCTGAGCAGTTCTTC.

J is TRBJ1-2 and V is TRBV11-2; the D is unclear. Trimming stripped 0 bases from V and 5 bases from J, with 7 bases between. Germline V gives CDR1 SGHAT, CDR2 FQNNGV. The CDR3 covers 13 residues. The DNA for the CDR3 is TGTGCCAGCAGCTTAGATGGGAGTTATGGCTACACCTTC. Translating it yields CASSLDGSYGYTF.

CDR3 in DNA: TGCGCCAGCAGCTCTCCGACTAGCGGGAGACCCTACGAGCAGTACTTC. Amino acid sequence: CASSSPTSGRPYEQYF. The gene calls are TRBV5-1 and TRBJ2-7, with 12 bases that match TRBD2. Trimming removed 3 bases from V and 2 bases from J; junction bases left unmatched: 6. The germline V gene has CDR1 SGHRS and CDR2 YFSETQ. CDR3 size: 16 residues.

V and J are TRBV27 and TRBJ2-7; D might be TRBD1 (5 bases). The germline V gene has CDR1 MNHEY and CDR2 SMNVEV (reference sequence). Trimming removed 1 base at V and 3 bases at J, with 19 bases between. The CDR3 runs to 17 residues. CDR3 sequence reads: CASSLFGQGNGYYEQYF. The DNA for the CDR3 is TGTGCCAGCAGTTTATTCGGTCAGGGCAATGGATACTACGAGCAGTACTTC.

The chain carries TRBV19 and TRBJ1-1; no reliable D call. The CDR3 covers 13 residues. The germline V gene encodes CDR1 LNHDA and CDR2 SQIVND (reference sequence). V lost 2 bases, J lost 1 base, and 5 bases lay in between. The chain's CDR3 is CASSIMGNTEAFF. In DNA, the CDR3 is TGTGCCAGTAGTATAATGGGGAACACTGAAGCTTTCTTT.

This chain connects TRBV13 to TRBJ2-1; D is unresolved. V was trimmed by 4 bases and J by 4 bases, leaving 14 bases between them. Germline assignment: CDR1 PRHDT and CDR2 FYEKMQ (reference sequence). This CDR3 has 15 amino acids. CDR3 DNA: TGTGCCAGCAGCTCTCGCCGGACGATTTACAATGAGCAGTTCTTC. Protein sequence: CASSSRRTIYNEQFF.

This clone has more than one count but fewer than ten. The chain has TRBV7-9 and TRBJ1-5; D is ambiguous. There are 12 residues in the CDR3. Trimming cost V 0 bases and J 13 bases, with 10 bases left between them. Germline CDR1 is SEHNR and CDR2 is FQNEAQ (reference sequence). The CDR3 coding sequence is TGTGCCAGCAGCTTAGCGCACGGAGGACAGCATTTT. This encodes CASSLAHGGQHF.

The chain has TRBV6-1 and TRBJ2-2; D tentatively reads TRBD1 or TRBD2 (5 bases each). V lost 4 bases to trimming and J lost 3 bases, with 18 bases between them. There are 17 residues in the CDR3. Germline CDR1 MNHNS, CDR2 SASEGT. The CDR3 is CASSGPLRGEDTGELFF. The CDR3 DNA reads as TGTGCCAGCAGTGGGCCCCTTAGGGGAGAGGACACCGGGGAGCTGTTTTTT.